This record looks at one T cell receptor beta chain sequence and its context. The target antigen is unknown. The sample originates from a study of beta chain features in type 1 diabetes. This CDR3 has 15 residues. Germline V gene data show CDR1 as SGHRS and CDR2 as YFSETQ. The V gene end was trimmed by 0 bases and the J gene end by 4 bases; junction bases not matched to a gene: 3. Broader study findings: Comparison showed that naive, central memory and Treg TCRB repertoires appeared more similar among patients than among healthy donors. In these data, an HLA type influence on TCRB rearrangement remained unresolved.

Expressed TCRB transcripts got sequenced, as all isolated RNA was reverse transcribed. Data came from immunoSEQ multiplex PCR; TCRdb stores just in-frame clones and leaves some out. The data contain 350,000 or so clones, roughly a fifth of them seen just once; the ten biggest clones take up 0.035% to 0.055%. Sequencing was done on a sample of naive CD4+ T cells from blood. The chain couples TRBV5-1 to TRBJ2-1, with 8 nucleotides matching TRBD2. The sequence came from a woman aged 18-29 years in good health. The CDR3 loop reads CASSLESGSYNEQFF. The CDR3 DNA follows: TGCGCCAGCAGCTTGGAGAGCGGGAGTTACAATGAGCAGTTCTTC.